The sequence of this T cell receptor (beta chain) was determined in a study of breast tumors, draining lymph nodes, adjacent tissues. CDR3 length: 13 amino acids. J gave up 2 bases and V 9 bases, and 7 bases lay outside the gene matches. Looked up from germline, CDR1 is SGHTA and CDR2 is FQGNSA. Samples came from axillary lymph nodes draining the breast cancer. One entry per CDR3 protein, called by TCRdb with MiXCR from the multiplex PCR reads. Of about 180,000 distinct CDR3 sequences listed, approximately 30% are singletons. Sample: axillary lymph node tissue. The receptor was derived from a female donor with breast cancer. Some clones in this sample may be carry-over from other donors' samples. This chain uses TRBV7-2 with TRBJ2-7; 7 bases fit TRBD2. CDR3 nucleotides: TGTGCCAGTAGTCTCCGGGGGGCCTACGAGCAGTACTTC. Protein sequence: CASSLRGAYEQYF.